This entry lists 9 T cell receptor beta chains sequenced from one sample in a study of tumour-infiltrating T cells in Burkitt lymphoma. The data were produced by immunoSEQ multiplex PCR, yet TCRdb's version contains in-frame clones alone and is incomplete. This sample has some 14,000 clones, with roughly 74% found just once. The sequenced sample was tumor tissue. These receptors came from a human donor with diffuse large B-cell lymphoma.

The chain is built from TRBV30 and TRBJ1-1; D uncertain. V was cut by 0 bases and J by 3 bases, with 11 bases left in between. The CDR3 spans 14 residues. Germline V gene lookup returns CDR1 GTSNPN and CDR2 SVGIG (reference sequence). As DNA, the CDR3 is TGTGCCTGGAGTGTACGTGTCTTCGACACTGAAGCTTTCTTT. Amino acid sequence: CAWSVRVFDTEAFF. Variable domain in full (rest from reference TRBV30 and TRBJ1-1): SQTIHQWPATLVQPVGSPLSLECTVEGTSNPNLYWYRQAAGRGLQLLFYSVGIGQISSEVPQNLSASRPQDRQFILSSKKLLLSDSGFYLCAWSVRVFDTEAFFGQGTRLTVV.

This clone was counted between two and nine times. The chain combines TRBV5-8 with TRBJ2-2; the D gene is possibly TRBD2 (5 bases). The germline V and J ends were trimmed by 0 bases and 4 bases, with 16 bases remaining between them. CDR1 is SGHTS, CDR2 YDEGEE, per germline. CDR3 size: 17 residues. CDR3 in amino acids: CASSLALGSAGTGELFF. DNA of the CDR3: TGTGCCAGCAGCTTGGCCTTGGGGTCCGCGGGCACCGGGGAGCTGTTTTTT.

This chain joins TRBV28 and TRBJ1-2; the D is unclear. This CDR3 contains 15 residues. V was clipped by 2 bases and J by 3 bases, with 13 bases between them. Germline CDR1 is MDHEN and CDR2 is SYDVKM. This chain's CDR3 is CASSLLRVRDYGYTF. DNA of the CDR3: TGTGCCAGCAGTTTACTCCGGGTGAGGGACTATGGCTACACCTTC.

The genes are TRBV11-1 and TRBJ2-7, with D perhaps TRBD1 (8 bases). Trimming took off 2 bases at V and 5 bases at J, with 22 bases between the two ends. The CDR3 covers 17 residues. In germline, CDR1 is SGHAT, CDR2 FQDESV (reference sequence). As DNA, the CDR3 is TGTGCCAGCAGCTTAAGGACAGGGACTATTTTGTTCAACGAGCAGTACTTC. This translates into CASSLRTGTILFNEQYF.

The chain employs TRBV9 and TRBJ1-5, with D unresolved. V was clipped by 0 bases and J by 7 bases, with 11 bases between them. Germline lookup yields CDR1 SGDLS and CDR2 YYNGEE. The CDR3 totals 14 residues. CDR3 sequence: CASSVGPDGQPQHF. The CDR3 region has the DNA TGTGCCAGCAGCGTAGGGCCAGACGGCCAGCCCCAGCATTTT. The full variable domain, in which reference TRBV9 and TRBJ1-5 provide the parts outside the CDR3, is DSGVTQTPKHLITATGQRVTLRCSPRSGDLSVYWYQQSLDQGLQFLIQYYNGEERAKGNILERFSAQQFPDLHSELNLSSLELGDSALYFCASSVGPDGQPQHFGDGTRLSIL.

V usage is TRBV18 and J usage is TRBJ1-1, with TRBD1 matching over 9 bases. The ends lost 2 bases at V and 4 bases at J; junction bases unmatched: 8. The CDR3 is 16 amino acids. Germline V lookup: CDR1 KGHSH, CDR2 LQKENI. For the CDR3, the DNA is TGTGCCAGCTCACCAACAGGGGGCATAAAATTCACTGAAGCTTTCTTT. It translates to CASSPTGGIKFTEAFF.

In this sample, this clone turned up a few times. The chain links TRBV29-1 to TRBJ1-5; possibly TRBD1 for D (6 bases). This CDR3 has 13 residues. The germline V gene encodes CDR1 SQVTM and CDR2 ANQGSEA. V lost 6 bases and J lost 3, with 12 bases in between. CDR3 residues: CSVVTGYNQPQHF. The CDR3 region has the DNA TGCAGCGTCGTGACAGGTTACAATCAGCCCCAGCATTTT.

This rearrangement joins TRBV5-1 to TRBJ1-3; no firm D call. The CDR3 covers 14 residues. V lost 3 bases, J lost 3 bases, and 10 bases lay in between. Germline V gene lookup returns CDR1 SGHRS and CDR2 YFSETQ. CDR3 in DNA: TGCGCCAGCAGCTACGGACGAGGTGGAAACACCATATATTTT. Its protein is CASSYGRGGNTIYF.

J is TRBJ2-2 and V is TRBV21-1. TRBV21-1 is a pseudogene. The CDR3 is made up of 14 amino acids. The CDR3 DNA reads as TGTGCCAGCAGCAAAGTAAGTCACACCGGGGAGCTGTTTTTT. Protein product: CASSKVSHTGELFF.